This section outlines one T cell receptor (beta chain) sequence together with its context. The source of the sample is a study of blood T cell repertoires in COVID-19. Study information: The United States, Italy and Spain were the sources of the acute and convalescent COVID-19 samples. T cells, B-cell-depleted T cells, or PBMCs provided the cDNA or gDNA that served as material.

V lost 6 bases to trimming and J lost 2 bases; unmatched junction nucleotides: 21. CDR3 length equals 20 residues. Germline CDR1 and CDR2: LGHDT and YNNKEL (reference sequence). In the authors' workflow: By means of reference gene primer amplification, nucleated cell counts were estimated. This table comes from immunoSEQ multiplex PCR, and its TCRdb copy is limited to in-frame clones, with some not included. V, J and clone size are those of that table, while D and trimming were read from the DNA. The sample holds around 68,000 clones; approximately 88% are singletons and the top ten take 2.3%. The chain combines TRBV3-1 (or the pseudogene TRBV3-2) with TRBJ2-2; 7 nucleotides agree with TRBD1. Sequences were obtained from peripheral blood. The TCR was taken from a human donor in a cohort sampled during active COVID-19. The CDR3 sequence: CASSYRGLTVPEINTGELFF. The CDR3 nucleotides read TGTGCCAGCAGTTACAGGGGCCTTACTGTTCCGGAGATTAACACCGGGGAGCTGTTTTTT.